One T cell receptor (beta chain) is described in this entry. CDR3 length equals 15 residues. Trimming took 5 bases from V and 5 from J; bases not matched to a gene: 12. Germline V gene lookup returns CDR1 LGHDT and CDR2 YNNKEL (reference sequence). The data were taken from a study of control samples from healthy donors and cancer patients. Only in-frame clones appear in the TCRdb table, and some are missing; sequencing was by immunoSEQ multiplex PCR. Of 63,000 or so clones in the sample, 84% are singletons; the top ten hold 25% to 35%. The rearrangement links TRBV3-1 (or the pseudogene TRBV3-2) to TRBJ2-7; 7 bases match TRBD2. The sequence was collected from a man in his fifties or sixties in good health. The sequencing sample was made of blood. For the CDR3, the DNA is TGTGCCAGCAGCTTTGCGGGAGCCCCAGTCGACGAGCAGTACTTC. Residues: CASSFAGAPVDEQYF.